This is a list of T cell receptor beta chains from one sample in a study of monozygotic twins with inflammatory bowel disease. TCRdb derives one entry per CDR3 protein from the 5' RACE reads, leaving out DNA. This table lists 300,000 to 350,000 distinct CDR3 sequences. The source material was blood. Source of these receptors: a human donor with ulcerative colitis or Crohn's disease, or a healthy co-twin of an affected twin (not recorded which). Each CDR3 is given with its conserved first and last residue.

>TRBJ1-5|TRBV2
CASASNSNQPQHF
>TRBJ1-5|TRBV28
CASSLSAVSYQPQHF
>TRBJ2-5|TRBV20-1
CSARDQRETQYF
>TRBJ2-5|TRBV18
CASSSDVKETQYF
>TRBJ2-3|TRBV5-1
CASSLGQGADTQYF
>TRBJ1-2|TRBV20-1
CSARGGENYGYTF
>TRBJ2-5|TRBV7-3
CASSYTGGGETQYF
>TRBJ2-1|TRBV28
CASRPSGSTRNEQFF
>TRBJ2-7|TRBV20-1
CSAEGGGEREQYF
>TRBJ1-5|TRBV6-1
CASSVDRVSNQPQHF
>TRBJ2-7|TRBV20-1
CSAATGTATYEQYF
>TRBJ2-7|TRBV28
CASSGVANEQYF
>TRBJ2-1|TRBV7-2
CASSSAFFSGGGNEQFF
>TRBJ2-7|TRBV21-1
CASSKVKLGCSYEQYF
>TRBJ2-2|TRBV5-1
CASSLLTGDTGELFF
>TRBJ2-2|TRBV20-1
CSARDPARGYTGELFF
>TRBJ2-3|TRBV10-1
CASSGTTDTQYF
>TRBJ2-7|TRBV20-1
CSARDPGSNEQYF
>TRBJ1-1|TRBV2
CASRRQTNTEAFF
>TRBJ2-7|TRBV7-9
CASGQNSYEQYF
>TRBJ1-3|TRBV5-4
CASSFQGAGNTIYF
>TRBJ1-2|TRBV20-1
CSAPPPTSAANYGYTF
>TRBJ2-7|TRBV5-4
CASSFGGTREQYF
>TRBJ1-5|TRBV20-1
CSASYPGGNQPQHF
>TRBJ2-2|TRBV12-3/TRBV12-4
CASSRGQGADTGELFF
>TRBJ2-1|TRBV27
CASKLGVSYNEQFF
>TRBJ2-7|TRBV10-1
CASSESSGALYEQYF
>TRBJ2-1|TRBV7-8
CASSPPSGNRSYNEQFF
>TRBJ2-7|TRBV27
CASRPKLAGTYEQYF
>TRBJ2-3|TRBV15
CATSRDYTHRISTDTQYF
>TRBJ2-1|TRBV4-1
CASSPHLTYNEQFF
>TRBJ2-1|TRBV7-9
CASSKGGTSYNEQFF
>TRBJ1-1|TRBV5-1
CASSPGGVNTEAFF
>TRBJ2-3|TRBV5-5
CASSLDREVGTQYF
>TRBJ2-3|TRBV12-3/TRBV12-4
CASSWPGQGAYTQYF
>TRBJ2-2|TRBV10-3
CAISESEAGDGTGELFF
>TRBJ2-1|TRBV5-6
CASSLMMTSYNEQFF
>TRBJ2-5|TRBV11-2
CASSFGSGQGDETQYF
>TRBJ2-5|TRBV29-1
CSAQRGEETQYF
>TRBJ2-5|TRBV12-3/TRBV12-4
CASSRDTQETQYF
>TRBJ1-5|TRBV28
CASSLRGVTYSNQPQHF
>TRBJ2-3|TRBV29-1
CSVSPQGEGTDTQYF
>TRBJ2-1|TRBV5-1
CASSLDGVLAGYNEQFF
>TRBJ2-3|TRBV5-1
CASREREGRETQYF
>TRBJ2-7|TRBV20-1
CSASPGLGEQYF